The following is a T cell receptor (beta chain) sequence with its context. This sample is drawn from a study of T cell responses to AZD1222 COVID-19 vaccine. Trimming cost V 3 bases and J 6 bases, with 11 bases left between them. Per the germline V gene, CDR1 is KGHSH and CDR2 is LQKENI. The CDR3 is 14 residues long. Using immunoSEQ multiplex PCR, the repertoire was profiled, and TCRdb retains in-frame clones only, with some absent. The sample yields some 98,000 clones, almost 90% seen once. Specimen: peripheral blood, collected 28 days after the second AZD1222 dose. The rearrangement uses TRBV18 and TRBJ1-4; no clear D gene. The receptor was derived from an adult who received the AZD1222 COVID-19 vaccine. CDR3 in DNA: TGTGCCAGCTCACCCTTAGGAGCGGATGAAAAACTGTTTTTT. Translation gives CASSPLGADEKLFF.